This TCR beta chain appears in the sequencing data of a study of shared T cell receptors in the human thymus. The table came from immunoSEQ multiplex PCR; TCRdb's copy has only in-frame clones and leaves some out. The table includes roughly 710,000 clones, approximately 83% detected once. The CDR3 is made up of 16 amino acids. Trimming cost V 2 bases and J 1 base, with 15 bases left between them. Germline CDR1 is SGDLS and CDR2 is YYNGEE. These data were likewise used in another study, on human thymus T cells. As reported in that work: Samples came from healthy Finnish infants during open corrective cardiac surgery. Corrective cardiac surgery supplied the resected thymus tissue. Unrelated individuals reportedly shared highly overlapping thymic TCR repertoires.

The clonotype comes from a girl in the first two years of life with a congenital heart defect. This chain joins TRBV9 and TRBJ1-1, with TRBD1 as a possible D gene (5 bases). Sequenced input: thymocytes. For the CDR3, the DNA is TGTGCCAGCAGCGTCGCCGGGGGTGATTCGAACACTGAAGCTTTCTTT. As protein: CASSVAGGDSNTEAFF. Full variable domain (remainder filled in from reference TRBV9 and TRBJ1-1): DSGVTQTPKHLITATGQRVTLRCSPRSGDLSVYWYQQSLDQGLQFLIQYYNGEERAKGNILERFSAQQFPDLHSELNLSSLELGDSALYFCASSVAGGDSNTEAFFGQGTRLTVV.